This TCR beta chain was obtained from a study of siplizumab effects on memory and regulatory T cells. General study results and limits: Both greater diversity than memory cells and a major contribution to the alloresponse seemed to characterize naive T cells. Solely a minor proportion of alloreactive clones could be assigned to unstimulated subsets. Where siplizumab was present, mappable alloreactive CD4+ clones averaged approximately 73% Treg-derived, compared with approximately 29% in controls. The majority of clones, roughly 75-96% of proliferating CD4+ or CD8+ clones, lacked an assignable naive or memory phenotype.

In the case of this clone: Its specificity is not known.

Only in-frame clones appear in the TCRdb table, and some are missing; sequencing was by immunoSEQ multiplex PCR. The sample lists under 130,000 clones, 93% occurring once. V dropped 5 bases and J dropped 5 bases, with 7 bases sitting between them. The germline gives CDR1 MNHNS, CDR2 SASEGT. This CDR3 is built from 11 residues. The chain has TRBV6-1 and TRBJ2-7; D not resolved. The source of this sequence is a human donor in good health. The specimen sequenced was CD4+ T cells sorted from blood. CDR3 protein: CASSYLNEQYF. In nucleotides, the CDR3 is TGTGCCAGCAGTTACCTGAACGAGCAGTACTTC.